The clone carrying this T cell receptor (beta chain) was detected once. These data come from a study of blood T cell repertoires in COVID-19. In the source study's methods: Amplified reference gene primers provided the basis for estimating nucleated cell counts. Clones were sequenced by immunoSEQ multiplex PCR, and TCRdb holds only the in-frame ones, with some missing. Clone size and V and J calls were adopted from that table, with D and trimming inferred from the DNA. The sample holds over 12,000 clones, around 94% seen once. The source is a human donor with active COVID-19. The donor label of this sample is uncertain. The source material was peripheral blood.

The chain's CDR3 is CASSYSGQVLNEKLFF. The CDR3 DNA follows: TGTGCCAGCAGTTACTCTGGACAGGTTCTAAATGAAAAACTGTTTTTT. The rearrangement uses TRBV6-5 and TRBJ1-4; 7 bases fit TRBD1. The V and J ends lost 0 bases and 5 bases, in that order; junction bases with no gene match: 6. Germline-derived CDR1 and CDR2 are MNHEY and SVGAGI. CDR3 size: 16 residues.